Following are 3 T cell receptor beta chains from one sample sequenced in a study of cytomegalovirus exposure and HLA in healthy donors. PCR used 60 Vbeta primers and 13 Jbeta primers. Method: immunoSEQ multiplex PCR; TCRdb's copy keeps in-frame clones and lacks some. Among some 150,000 clones listed, 72% were seen once. What was sequenced was PBMCs. These receptors all come from a man between 50 and 59 years old in good health and CMV-seropositive.

This clone was counted only a few times. The V gene is TRBV13, the J gene TRBJ2-7; 7 bases match TRBD1. This CDR3 comprises 15 residues. Germline values: CDR1 PRHDT, CDR2 FYEKMQ (reference sequence). The J segment lost 2 bases and the V segment lost 5 bases, leaving 9 bases of the junction unmatched. The CDR3: CASSLGTALAYEQYF. In nucleotides, the CDR3 is TGTGCCAGCAGCCTTGGGACAGCCCTTGCCTACGAGCAGTACTTC.

V gene TRBV6-4 combines with J gene TRBJ1-5; 8 nucleotides match TRBD1. The CDR3 consists of 15 residues. The junction had 9 bases not matched to a gene; V was cut back by 4 bases and J by 7 bases. Germline values: CDR1 MRHNA, CDR2 SNTAGT. The CDR3 loop is CASSVSPGGGQPQHF. As DNA, the CDR3 is TGTGCCAGCAGTGTTTCCCCAGGGGGCGGACAGCCCCAGCATTTT.

The genes are TRBV2 and TRBJ2-3; a weak D match, TRBD2 (6 bases). Per the germline V gene, CDR1 is SNHLY and CDR2 is FYNNEI. CDR3 length equals 15 residues. V dropped 2 bases and J dropped 4 bases, with 13 bases sitting between them. The CDR3 region has the DNA TGTGCCAGCAGTGAAAGACGGGAGACCGCAGATACGCAGTATTTT. Protein: CASSERRETADTQYF.